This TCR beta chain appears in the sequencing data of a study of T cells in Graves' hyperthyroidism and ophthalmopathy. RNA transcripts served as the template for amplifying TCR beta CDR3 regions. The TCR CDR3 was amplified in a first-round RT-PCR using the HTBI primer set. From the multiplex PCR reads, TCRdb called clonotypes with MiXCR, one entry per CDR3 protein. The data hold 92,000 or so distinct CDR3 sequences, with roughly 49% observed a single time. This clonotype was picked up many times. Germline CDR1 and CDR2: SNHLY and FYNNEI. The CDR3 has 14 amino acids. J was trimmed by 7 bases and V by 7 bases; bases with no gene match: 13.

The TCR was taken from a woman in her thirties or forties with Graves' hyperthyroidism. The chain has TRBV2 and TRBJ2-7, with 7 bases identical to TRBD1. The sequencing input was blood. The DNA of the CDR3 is TGTGCCAGCACCCCGGGACAGTTCTCGGGGGAGCAGTACTTC. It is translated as CASTPGQFSGEQYF.